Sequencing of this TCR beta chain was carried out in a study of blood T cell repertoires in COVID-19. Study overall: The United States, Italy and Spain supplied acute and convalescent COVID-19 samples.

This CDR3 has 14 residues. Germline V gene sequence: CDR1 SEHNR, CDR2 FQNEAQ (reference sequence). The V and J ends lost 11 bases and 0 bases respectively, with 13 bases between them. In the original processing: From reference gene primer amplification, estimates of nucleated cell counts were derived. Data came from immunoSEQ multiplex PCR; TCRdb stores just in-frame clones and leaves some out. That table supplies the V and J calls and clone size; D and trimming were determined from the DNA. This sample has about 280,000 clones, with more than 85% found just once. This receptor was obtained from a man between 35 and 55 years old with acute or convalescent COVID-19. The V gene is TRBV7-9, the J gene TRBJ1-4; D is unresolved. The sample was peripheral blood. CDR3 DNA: TGTGCCGTACAAGGAACAGCAACTAATGAAAAACTGTTTTTT. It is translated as CAVQGTATNEKLFF.